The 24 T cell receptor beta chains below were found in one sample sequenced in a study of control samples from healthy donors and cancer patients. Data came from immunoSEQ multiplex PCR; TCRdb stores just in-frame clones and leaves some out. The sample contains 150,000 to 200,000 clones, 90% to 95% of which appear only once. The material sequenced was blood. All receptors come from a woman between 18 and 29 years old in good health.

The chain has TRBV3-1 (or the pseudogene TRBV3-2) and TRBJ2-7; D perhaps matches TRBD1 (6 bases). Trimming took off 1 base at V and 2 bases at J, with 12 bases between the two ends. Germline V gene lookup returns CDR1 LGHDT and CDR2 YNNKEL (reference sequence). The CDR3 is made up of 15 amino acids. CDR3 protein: CASSQGRQGTYEQYF. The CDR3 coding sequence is TGTGCCAGCAGCCAAGGGCGCCAGGGGACCTACGAGCAGTACTTC.

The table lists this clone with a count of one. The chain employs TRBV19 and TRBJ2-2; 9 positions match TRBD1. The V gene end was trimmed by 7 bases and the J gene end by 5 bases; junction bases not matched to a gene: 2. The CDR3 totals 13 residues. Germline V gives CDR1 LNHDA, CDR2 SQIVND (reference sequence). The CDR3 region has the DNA TGTGCCAGTAAGGGACAGGGAACCGGGGAGCTGTTTTTT. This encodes CASKGQGTGELFF.

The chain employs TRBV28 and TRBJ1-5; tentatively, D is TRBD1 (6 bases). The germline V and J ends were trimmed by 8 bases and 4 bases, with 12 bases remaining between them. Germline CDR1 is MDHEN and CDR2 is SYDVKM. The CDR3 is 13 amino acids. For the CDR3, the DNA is TGTGCCAGCGGCAGGGGACCAAATCAGCCCCAGCATTTT. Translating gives CASGRGPNQPQHF.

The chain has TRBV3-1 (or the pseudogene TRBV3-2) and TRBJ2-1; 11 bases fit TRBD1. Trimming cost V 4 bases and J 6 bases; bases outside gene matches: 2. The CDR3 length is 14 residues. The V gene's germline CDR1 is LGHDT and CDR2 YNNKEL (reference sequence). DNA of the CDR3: TGTGCCAGCAGCCTCGGGACAGGGGGCAATGAGCAGTTCTTC. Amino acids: CASSLGTGGNEQFF.

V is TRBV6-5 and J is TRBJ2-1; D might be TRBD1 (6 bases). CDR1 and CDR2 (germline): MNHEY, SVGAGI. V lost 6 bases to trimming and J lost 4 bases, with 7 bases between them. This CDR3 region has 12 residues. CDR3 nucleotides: TGTGCCAGCAGGGACAGTTACAATGAGCAGTTCTTC. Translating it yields CASRDSYNEQFF.

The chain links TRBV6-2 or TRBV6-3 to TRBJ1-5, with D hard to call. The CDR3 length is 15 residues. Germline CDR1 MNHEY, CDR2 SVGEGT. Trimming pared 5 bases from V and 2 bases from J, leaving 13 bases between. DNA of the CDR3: TGTGCCAGCAGTCTAGGACCTGGTGGCAATCAGCCCCAGCATTTT. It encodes CASSLGPGGNQPQHF.

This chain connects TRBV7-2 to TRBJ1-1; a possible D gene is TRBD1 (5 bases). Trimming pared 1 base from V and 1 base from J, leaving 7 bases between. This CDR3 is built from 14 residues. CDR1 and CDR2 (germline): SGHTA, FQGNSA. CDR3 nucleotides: TGTGCCAGCAGCTTAGTCAGGGAGAACACTGAAGCTTTCTTT. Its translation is CASSLVRENTEAFF.

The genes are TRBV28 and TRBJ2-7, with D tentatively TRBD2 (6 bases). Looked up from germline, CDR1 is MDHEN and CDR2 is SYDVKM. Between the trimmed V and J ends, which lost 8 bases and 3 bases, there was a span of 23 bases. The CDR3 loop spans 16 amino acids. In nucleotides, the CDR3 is TGTGCCAGCTCTTCCCACTTTAGGGGACTCTTCTACGAGCAGTACTTC. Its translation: CASSSHFRGLFYEQYF.

The CDR3 loop is CASSLSSGNNSPLHF. The CDR3 DNA is TGCGCCAGCAGCTTGTCATCGGGCAATAATTCACCCCTCCACTTT. The rearrangement joins TRBV5-1 to TRBJ1-6, with no clear D. CDR3 length equals 15 residues. V was cut by 1 base and J by 5 bases, with 10 bases left in between. Germline lookup yields CDR1 SGHRS and CDR2 YFSETQ.

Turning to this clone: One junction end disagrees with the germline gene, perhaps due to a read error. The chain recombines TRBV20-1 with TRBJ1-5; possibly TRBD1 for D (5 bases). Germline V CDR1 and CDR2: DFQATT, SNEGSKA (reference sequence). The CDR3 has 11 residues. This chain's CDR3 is CSASSREGEVF. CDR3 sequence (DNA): TGCAGTGCCAGTTCCAGGGAGGGTGAGGTTTTT.

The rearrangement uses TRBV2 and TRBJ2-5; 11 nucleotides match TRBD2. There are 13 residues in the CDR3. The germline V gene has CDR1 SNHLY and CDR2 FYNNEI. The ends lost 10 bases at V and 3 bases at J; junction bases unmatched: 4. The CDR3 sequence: CATATSGEETQYF. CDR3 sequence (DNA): TGTGCCACCGCGACTAGCGGGGAAGAGACCCAGTACTTC.

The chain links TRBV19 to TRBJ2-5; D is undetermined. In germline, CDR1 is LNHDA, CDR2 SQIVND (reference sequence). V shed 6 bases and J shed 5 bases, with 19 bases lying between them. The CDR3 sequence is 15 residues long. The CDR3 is CASSGYGRLVETQYF. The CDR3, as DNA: TGTGCCAGTAGCGGGTACGGGCGATTGGTGGAGACCCAGTACTTC.

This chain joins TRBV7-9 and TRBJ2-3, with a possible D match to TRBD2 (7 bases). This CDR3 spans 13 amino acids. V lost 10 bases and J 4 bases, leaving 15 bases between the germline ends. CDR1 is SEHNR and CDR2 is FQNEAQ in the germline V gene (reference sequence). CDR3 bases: TGTGCCACCTTGGGGGGGCAGTCAGATACGCAGTATTTT. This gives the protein CATLGGQSDTQYF. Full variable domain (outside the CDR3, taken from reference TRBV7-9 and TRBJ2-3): DTGVSQNPRHKITKRGQNVTFRCDPISEHNRLYWYRQTLGQGPEFLTYFQNEAQLEKSRLLSDRFSAERPKGSFSTLEIQRTEQGDSAMYLCATLGGQSDTQYFGPGTRLTVL.

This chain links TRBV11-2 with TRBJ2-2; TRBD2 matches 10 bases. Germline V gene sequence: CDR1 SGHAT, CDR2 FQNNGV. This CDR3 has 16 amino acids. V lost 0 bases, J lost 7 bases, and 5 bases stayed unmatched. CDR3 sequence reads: CASSLEASGSVGELFF. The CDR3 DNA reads TGTGCCAGCAGCTTAGAGGCTAGCGGGAGTGTCGGGGAGCTGTTTTTT.

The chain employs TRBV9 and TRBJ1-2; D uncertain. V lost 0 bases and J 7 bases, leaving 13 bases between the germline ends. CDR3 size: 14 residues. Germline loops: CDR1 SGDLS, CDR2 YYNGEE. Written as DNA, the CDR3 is TGTGCCAGCAGCGTAGGCCCGGATCAATGTGGCTACACCTTC. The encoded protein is CASSVGPDQCGYTF.

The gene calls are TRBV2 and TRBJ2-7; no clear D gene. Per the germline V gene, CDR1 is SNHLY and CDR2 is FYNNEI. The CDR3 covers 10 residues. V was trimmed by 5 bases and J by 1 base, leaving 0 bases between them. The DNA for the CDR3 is TGTGCCAGCAGTTCCTACGAGCAGTACTTC. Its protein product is CASSSYEQYF.

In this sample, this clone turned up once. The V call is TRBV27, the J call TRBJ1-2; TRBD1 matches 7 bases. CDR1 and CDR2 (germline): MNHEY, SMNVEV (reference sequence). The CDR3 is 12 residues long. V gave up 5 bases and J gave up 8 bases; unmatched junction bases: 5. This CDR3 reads CASSPDREGYTF. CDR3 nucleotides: TGTGCCAGCAGTCCCGACAGGGAAGGCTACACCTTC.

The CDR3 loop is CASSSQYSTDTQYF. DNA of the CDR3: TGTGCCAGCAGCTCCCAGTATAGCACAGATACGCAGTATTTT. This chain connects TRBV7-9 to TRBJ2-3, with D unclear. The length of the CDR3 is 14 residues. In germline, CDR1 is SEHNR, CDR2 FQNEAQ (reference sequence). V was pared by 4 bases and J by 0 bases, with 8 bases between.

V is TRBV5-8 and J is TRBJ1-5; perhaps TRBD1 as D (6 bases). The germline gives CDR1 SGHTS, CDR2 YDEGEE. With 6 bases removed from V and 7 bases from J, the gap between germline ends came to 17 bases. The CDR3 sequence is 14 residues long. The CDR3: CASNWDKGHQPQHF. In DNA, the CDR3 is TGTGCCAGCAACTGGGACAAGGGGCACCAGCCCCAGCATTTT.

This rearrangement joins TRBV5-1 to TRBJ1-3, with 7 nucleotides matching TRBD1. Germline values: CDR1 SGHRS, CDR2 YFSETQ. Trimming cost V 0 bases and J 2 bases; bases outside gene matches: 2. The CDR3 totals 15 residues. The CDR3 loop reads CASSLAGTAGNTIYF. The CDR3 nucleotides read TGCGCCAGCAGCTTGGCCGGGACAGCTGGAAACACCATATATTTT. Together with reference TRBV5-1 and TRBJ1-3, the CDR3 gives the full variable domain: KAGVTQTPRYLIKTRGQQVTLSCSPISGHRSVSWYQQTPGQGLQFLFEYFSETQRNKGNFPGRFSGRQFSNSRSEMNVSTLELGDSALYLCASSLAGTAGNTIYFGEGSWLTVV.

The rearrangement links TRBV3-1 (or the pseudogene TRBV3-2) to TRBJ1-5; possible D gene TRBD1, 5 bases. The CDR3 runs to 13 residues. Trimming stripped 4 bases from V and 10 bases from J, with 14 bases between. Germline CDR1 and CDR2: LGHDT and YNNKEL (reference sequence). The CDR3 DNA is TGTGCCAGCAGCCCAACCCCGGACATCCCCCAGCATTTT. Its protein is CASSPTPDIPQHF.

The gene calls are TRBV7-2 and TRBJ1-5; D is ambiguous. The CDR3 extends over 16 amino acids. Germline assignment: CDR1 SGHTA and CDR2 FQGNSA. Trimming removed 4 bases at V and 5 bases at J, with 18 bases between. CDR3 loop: CASSSMMFRSDQPQHF. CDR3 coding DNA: TGTGCCAGCAGCTCGATGATGTTTAGATCCGATCAGCCCCAGCATTTT. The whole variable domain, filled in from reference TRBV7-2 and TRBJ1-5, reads GAGVSQSPSNKVTEKGKDVELRCDPISGHTALYWYRQSLGQGLEFLIYFQGNSAPDKSGLPSDRFSAERTGGSVSTLTIQRTQQEDSAVYLCASSSMMFRSDQPQHFGDGTRLSIL.

CDR3 sequence (DNA): TGTGCCAGCAGCAAACCGGGACTAGCGGGACACAATGAGCAGTTCTTC. Translation: CASSKPGLAGHNEQFF. V is TRBV21-1 and J is TRBJ2-1; the table names TRBD2, a call not compared with the DNA. TRBV21-1 is tagged as a pseudogene. CDR3 size: 16 residues.

The CDR3 loop reads CASSLSSRQGVYEQYF. CDR3 DNA sequence: TGTGCCAGCAGTTTATCTTCCAGACAGGGGGTTTACGAGCAGTACTTC. The chain employs TRBV27 and TRBJ2-7; TRBD1 aligns across 9 bases. CDR1 and CDR2 (germline): MNHEY, SMNVEV (reference sequence). CDR3 size: 16 residues. Losses at the gene ends were 0 bases for V and 4 bases for J; bases not matched to a gene: 7.